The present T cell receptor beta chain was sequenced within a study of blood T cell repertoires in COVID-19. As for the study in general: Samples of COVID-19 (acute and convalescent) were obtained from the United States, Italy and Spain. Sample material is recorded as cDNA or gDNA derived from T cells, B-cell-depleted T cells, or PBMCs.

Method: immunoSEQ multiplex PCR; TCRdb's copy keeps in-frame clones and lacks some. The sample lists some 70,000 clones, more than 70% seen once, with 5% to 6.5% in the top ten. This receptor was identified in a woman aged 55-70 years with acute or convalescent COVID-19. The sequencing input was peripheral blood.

The DNA for the CDR3 is TGCGCCAGCAGCTGGACAGCTGGAGATACGCAGTATTTT. Protein product: CASSWTAGDTQYF. V is TRBV5-1 and J is TRBJ2-3; D is possibly TRBD1 (6 bases). V gave up 3 bases and J gave up 5 bases, with 10 bases separating them. CDR1 and CDR2 (germline): SGHRS, YFSETQ. This CDR3 spans 13 amino acids. The full variable domain, rest sourced from reference TRBV5-1 and TRBJ2-3, is KAGVTQTPRYLIKTRGQQVTLSCSPISGHRSVSWYQQTPGQGLQFLFEYFSETQRNKGNFPGRFSGRQFSNSRSEMNVSTLELGDSALYLCASSWTAGDTQYFGPGTRLTVL.